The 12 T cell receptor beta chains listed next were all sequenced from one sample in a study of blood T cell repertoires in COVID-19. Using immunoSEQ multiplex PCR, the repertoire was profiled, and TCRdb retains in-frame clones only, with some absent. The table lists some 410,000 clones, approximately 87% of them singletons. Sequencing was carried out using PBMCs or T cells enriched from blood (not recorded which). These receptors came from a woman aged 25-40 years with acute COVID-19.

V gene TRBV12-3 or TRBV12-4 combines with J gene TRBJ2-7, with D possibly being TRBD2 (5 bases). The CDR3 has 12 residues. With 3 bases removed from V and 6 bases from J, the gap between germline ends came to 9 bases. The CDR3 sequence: CASSFEGGEQYF. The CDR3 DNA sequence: TGTGCCAGCAGTTTTGAGGGTGGCGAGCAGTACTTC.

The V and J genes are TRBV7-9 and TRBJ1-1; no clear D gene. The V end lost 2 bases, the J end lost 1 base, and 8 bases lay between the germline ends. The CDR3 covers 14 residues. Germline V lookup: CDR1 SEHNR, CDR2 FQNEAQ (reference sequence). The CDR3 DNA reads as TGTGCCAGCAGCTTAAGTCGAGGGAACACTGAAGCTTTCTTT. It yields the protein CASSLSRGNTEAFF.

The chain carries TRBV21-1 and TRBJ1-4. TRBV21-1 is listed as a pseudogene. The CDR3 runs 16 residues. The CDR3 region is CASSGEFRGGNEKLFF. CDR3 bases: TGTGCCAGCAGCGGAGAGTTTCGTGGTGGTAATGAAAAACTGTTTTTT.

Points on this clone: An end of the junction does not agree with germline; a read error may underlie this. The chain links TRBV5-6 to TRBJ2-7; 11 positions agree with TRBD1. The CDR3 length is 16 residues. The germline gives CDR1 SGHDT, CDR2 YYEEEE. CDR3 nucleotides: TGTGCCAGCAGCTTGTGGAGGACAGGGGGCTCCCACGAGCAGTACTTC. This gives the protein CASSLWRTGGSHEQYF.

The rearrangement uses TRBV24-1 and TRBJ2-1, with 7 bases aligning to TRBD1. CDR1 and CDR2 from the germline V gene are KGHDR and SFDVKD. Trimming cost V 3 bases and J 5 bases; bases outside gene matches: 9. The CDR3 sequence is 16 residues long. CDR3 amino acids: CATSDIRDSPDNEQFF. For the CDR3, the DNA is TGTGCCACCAGTGATATAAGGGACAGTCCAGACAATGAGCAGTTCTTC.

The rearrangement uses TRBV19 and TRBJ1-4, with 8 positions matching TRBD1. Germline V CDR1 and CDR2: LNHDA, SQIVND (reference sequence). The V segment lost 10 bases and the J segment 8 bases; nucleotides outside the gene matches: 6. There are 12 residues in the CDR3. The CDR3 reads CATTDRGEKLFF. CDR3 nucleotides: TGTGCCACCACAGACAGGGGCGAAAAACTGTTTTTT.

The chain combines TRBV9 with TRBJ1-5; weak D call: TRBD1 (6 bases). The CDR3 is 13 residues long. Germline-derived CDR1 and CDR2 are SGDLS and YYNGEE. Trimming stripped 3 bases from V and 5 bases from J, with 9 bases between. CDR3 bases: TGTGCCAGCAGCGGGGGGCCCTATCAGCCCCAGCATTTT. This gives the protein CASSGGPYQPQHF. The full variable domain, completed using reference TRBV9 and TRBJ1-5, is DSGVTQTPKHLITATGQRVTLRCSPRSGDLSVYWYQQSLDQGLQFLIQYYNGEERAKGNILERFSAQQFPDLHSELNLSSLELGDSALYFCASSGGPYQPQHFGDGTRLSIL.

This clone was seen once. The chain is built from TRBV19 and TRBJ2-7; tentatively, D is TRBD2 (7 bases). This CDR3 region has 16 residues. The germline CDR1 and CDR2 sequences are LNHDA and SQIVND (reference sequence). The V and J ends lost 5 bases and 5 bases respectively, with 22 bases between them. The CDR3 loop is CASSSPLGGGTHEQYF. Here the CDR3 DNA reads TGTGCCAGTAGTTCCCCCCTGGGAGGGGGAACCCACGAGCAGTACTTC.

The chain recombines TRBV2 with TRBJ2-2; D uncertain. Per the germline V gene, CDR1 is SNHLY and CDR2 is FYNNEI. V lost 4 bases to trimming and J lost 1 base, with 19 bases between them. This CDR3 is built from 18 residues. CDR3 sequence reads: CASSVLSRARRNTGELFF. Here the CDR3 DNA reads TGTGCCAGCAGTGTTTTGTCTCGTGCGAGGCGGAACACCGGGGAGCTGTTTTTT.

CDR3: CASSMIGQGHETQYF. In DNA, the CDR3 is TGTGCCAGCAGCATGATCGGACAGGGCCATGAGACCCAGTACTTC. The V call is TRBV7-9, the J call TRBJ2-5, with 8 bases aligning to TRBD1. The germline gives CDR1 SEHNR, CDR2 FQNEAQ (reference sequence). V lost 5 bases to trimming and J lost 5 bases; unmatched junction nucleotides: 10. The CDR3 consists of 15 residues.

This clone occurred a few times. Here the CDR3 DNA reads TGTGCCAGCAGCTCTGGACTAGCGTTTTCCGGGGAGCTGTTTTTT. Its translation: CASSSGLAFSGELFF. The chain joins TRBV7-3 to TRBJ2-2, with 9 nucleotides matching TRBD2. CDR1 and CDR2 (germline): SGHTA, FQGTGA. CDR3 length: 15 amino acids. Unmatched junction bases numbered 6, after V lost 4 bases and J lost 6 bases. Together with reference TRBV7-3 and TRBJ2-2, the CDR3 gives the full variable domain: GAGVSQTPSNKVTEKGKYVELRCDPISGHTALYWYRQSLGQGPEFLIYFQGTGAADDSGLPNDRFFAVRPEGSVSTLKIQRTERGDSAVYLCASSSGLAFSGELFFGEGSRLTVL.

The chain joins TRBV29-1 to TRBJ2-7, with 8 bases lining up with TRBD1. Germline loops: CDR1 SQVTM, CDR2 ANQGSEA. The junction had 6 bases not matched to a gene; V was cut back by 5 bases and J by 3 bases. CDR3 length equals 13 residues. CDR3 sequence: CSVLGDRIYEQYF. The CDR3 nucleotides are TGCAGCGTTTTGGGGGACAGGATCTACGAGCAGTACTTC.